This T cell receptor beta chain was recorded in a study of siplizumab effects on memory and regulatory T cells. Overall study results and limits: Proliferating siplizumab-culture Tregs lacked confirmation of suppressive function.

With respect to this clone: Its antigen is undetermined.

This CDR3 region has 13 residues. CDR1 and CDR2 (germline): MNHEY, SVGAGI. V lost 6 bases and J 8 bases, leaving 16 bases between the germline ends. Approximately 100,000 TCR templates per sample were sequenced. Libraries were prepared by immunoSEQ multiplex PCR; TCRdb keeps only in-frame clonotypes and omits some of them. The sample includes about 60,000 clones, roughly 83% of them seen just once. Input material: memory CD4+ T cells sorted from blood. This sequence joins TRBV6-5 and TRBJ1-2, with D perhaps TRBD1 (6 bases). This receptor was taken from a human donor in good health. The CDR3 protein is CASRPRRGGGYTF. Here the CDR3 DNA reads TGTGCCAGCAGACCACGGCGGGGGGGCGGCTACACCTTC.